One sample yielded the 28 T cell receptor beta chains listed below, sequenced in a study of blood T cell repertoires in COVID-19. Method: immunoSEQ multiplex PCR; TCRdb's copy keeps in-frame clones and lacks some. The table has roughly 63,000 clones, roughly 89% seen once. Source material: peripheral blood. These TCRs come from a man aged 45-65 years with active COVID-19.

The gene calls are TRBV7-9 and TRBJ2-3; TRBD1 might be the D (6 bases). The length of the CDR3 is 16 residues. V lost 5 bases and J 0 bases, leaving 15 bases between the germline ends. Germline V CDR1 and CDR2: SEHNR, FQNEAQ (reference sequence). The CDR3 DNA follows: TGTGCCAGCAGCCAACTAACAGGGATTAGCACAGATACGCAGTATTTT. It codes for CASSQLTGISTDTQYF.

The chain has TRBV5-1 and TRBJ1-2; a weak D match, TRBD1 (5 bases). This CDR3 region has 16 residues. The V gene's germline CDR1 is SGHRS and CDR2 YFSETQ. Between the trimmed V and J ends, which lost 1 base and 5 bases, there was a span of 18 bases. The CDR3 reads CASSLRGAQSPYGYTF. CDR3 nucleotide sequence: TGCGCCAGCAGCTTGCGCGGGGCGCAGTCTCCTTATGGCTACACCTTC. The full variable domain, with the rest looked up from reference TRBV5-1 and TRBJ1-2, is KAGVTQTPRYLIKTRGQQVTLSCSPISGHRSVSWYQQTPGQGLQFLFEYFSETQRNKGNFPGRFSGRQFSNSRSEMNVSTLELGDSALYLCASSLRGAQSPYGYTFGSGTRLTVV.

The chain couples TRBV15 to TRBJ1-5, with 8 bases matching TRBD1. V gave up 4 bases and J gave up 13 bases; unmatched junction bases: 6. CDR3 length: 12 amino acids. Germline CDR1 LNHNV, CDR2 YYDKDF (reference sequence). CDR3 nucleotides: TGTGCCACCAGCAAAGGACAGGGAGGGCAGCATTTT. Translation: CATSKGQGGQHF.

The CDR3 spells CASSEGAGYYNEQFF. CDR3 DNA sequence: TGTGCCAGCAGTGAGGGGGCGGGTTACTACAATGAGCAGTTCTTC. The chain employs TRBV6-1 and TRBJ2-1, with D tentatively TRBD1 (6 bases). The CDR3 runs 15 residues. The germline V gene encodes CDR1 MNHNS and CDR2 SASEGT. V lost 3 bases and J 3 bases, leaving 12 bases between the germline ends.

This CDR3 is CASSQLGGDTGELFF. The CDR3 DNA reads TGTGCCAGCAGCCAACTAGGAGGTGACACCGGGGAGCTGTTTTTT. The chain has TRBV11-3 and TRBJ2-2; D perhaps matches TRBD2 (5 bases). V lost 5 bases and J 3 bases, leaving 13 bases between the germline ends. This CDR3 contains 15 residues. The germline CDR1 and CDR2 sequences are SGHNT and YENEEA. Based on the CDR3 plus reference TRBV11-3 and TRBJ2-2, the full variable domain is EAGVVQSPRYKIIEKKQPVAFWCNPISGHNTLYWYLQNLGQGPELLIRYENEEAVDDSQLPKDRFSAERLKGVDSTLKIQPAELGDSAVYLCASSQLGGDTGELFFGEGSRLTVL.

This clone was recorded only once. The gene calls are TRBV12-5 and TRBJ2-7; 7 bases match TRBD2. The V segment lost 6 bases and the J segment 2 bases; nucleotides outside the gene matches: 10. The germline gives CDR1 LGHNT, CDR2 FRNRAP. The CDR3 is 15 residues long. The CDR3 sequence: CASGHIWGGPYEQYF. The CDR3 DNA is TGTGCTAGTGGCCACATTTGGGGGGGACCCTACGAGCAGTACTTC.

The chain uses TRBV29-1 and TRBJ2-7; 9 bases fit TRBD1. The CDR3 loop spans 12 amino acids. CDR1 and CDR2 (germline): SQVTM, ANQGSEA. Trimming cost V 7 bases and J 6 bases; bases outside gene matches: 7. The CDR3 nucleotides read TGCAGCGGCGGACAGGGGAGGTTCGAGCAGTACTTC. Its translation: CSGGQGRFEQYF.

The CDR3 loop reads CASSETTSIITDTQYF. The CDR3 DNA follows: TGTGCCAGCAGTGAAACGACTAGCATAATAACGGATACGCAGTATTTT. V is TRBV6-1 and J is TRBJ2-3; 7 bases line up with TRBD2. J was trimmed by 6 bases and V by 2 bases; bases with no gene match: 11. CDR1 is MNHNS, CDR2 SASEGT, per germline. This CDR3 contains 16 residues.

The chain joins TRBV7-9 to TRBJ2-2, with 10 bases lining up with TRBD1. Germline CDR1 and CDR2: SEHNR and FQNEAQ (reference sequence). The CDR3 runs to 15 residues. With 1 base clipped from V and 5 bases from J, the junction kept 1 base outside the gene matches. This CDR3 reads CASSLGQGATGELFF. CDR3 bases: TGTGCCAGCAGCTTAGGACAGGGGGCGACCGGGGAGCTGTTTTTT. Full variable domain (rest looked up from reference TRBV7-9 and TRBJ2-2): DTGVSQNPRHKITKRGQNVTFRCDPISEHNRLYWYRQTLGQGPEFLTYFQNEAQLEKSRLLSDRFSAERPKGSFSTLEIQRTEQGDSAMYLCASSLGQGATGELFFGEGSRLTVL.

CDR3: CASSLGSGGYNEQFF. The CDR3 nucleotides read TGTGCCAGCAGCTTAGGCTCGGGGGGTTACAATGAGCAGTTCTTC. The V gene is TRBV7-8, the J gene TRBJ2-1, with 7 bases identical to TRBD2. The CDR3 consists of 15 residues. The J segment lost 4 bases and the V segment lost 1 base, leaving 4 bases of the junction unmatched. CDR1 and CDR2 from the germline V gene are SGHVS and FQNEAQ.

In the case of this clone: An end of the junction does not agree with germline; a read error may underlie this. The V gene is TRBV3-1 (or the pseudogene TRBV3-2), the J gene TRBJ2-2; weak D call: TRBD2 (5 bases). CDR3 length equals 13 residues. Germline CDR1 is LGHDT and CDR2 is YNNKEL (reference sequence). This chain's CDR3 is CASSHGEHRGAVF. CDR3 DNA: TGTGCCAGCAGCCACGGCGAACACCGGGGAGCTGTTTTT.

CDR3 residues: CASSPTSGGITDTQYF. The CDR3 DNA follows: TGTGCCAGCTCCCCGACTAGCGGGGGAATCACAGATACGCAGTATTTT. The gene calls are TRBV18 and TRBJ2-3; 12 bases agree with TRBD2. Per the germline V gene, CDR1 is KGHSH and CDR2 is LQKENI. V shed 6 bases, J shed 2 bases, and the junction held 6 bases outside the gene matches. The CDR3 runs 16 residues.

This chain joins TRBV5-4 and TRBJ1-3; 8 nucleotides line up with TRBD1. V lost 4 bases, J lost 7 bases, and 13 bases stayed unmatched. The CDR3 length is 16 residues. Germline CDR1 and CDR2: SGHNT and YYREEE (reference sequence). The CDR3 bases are TGTGCCAGCAGCATGGGGGGGACAGGCTTCGGTAACACCATATATTTT. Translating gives CASSMGGTGFGNTIYF.

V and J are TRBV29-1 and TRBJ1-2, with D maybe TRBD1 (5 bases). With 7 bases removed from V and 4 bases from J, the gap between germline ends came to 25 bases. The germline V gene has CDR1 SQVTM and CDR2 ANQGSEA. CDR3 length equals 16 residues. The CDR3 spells CSAYPGGFASGYGYTF. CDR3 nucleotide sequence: TGCAGCGCCTACCCTGGGGGGTTCGCTTCGGGCTATGGCTACACCTTC.

The CDR3, as DNA: TGCGCCAGCAGCTTGGACAGGGTCCAAGAGACCCAGTACTTC. Protein product: CASSLDRVQETQYF. The V gene is TRBV5-1, the J gene TRBJ2-5, with TRBD1 as a possible D gene (6 bases). There are 14 residues in the CDR3. Germline V lookup: CDR1 SGHRS, CDR2 YFSETQ. Trimming shortened V by 0 bases and J by 1 base, and 7 bases separated the two germline ends.

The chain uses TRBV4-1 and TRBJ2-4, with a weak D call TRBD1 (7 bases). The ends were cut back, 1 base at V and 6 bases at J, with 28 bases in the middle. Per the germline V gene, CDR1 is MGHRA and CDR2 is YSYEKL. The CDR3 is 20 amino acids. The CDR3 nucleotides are TGCGCCAGCAGCCAAGGTCGAGGTGCGGGACAGACCCTTTTCGGAAACATTCAGTACTTC. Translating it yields CASSQGRGAGQTLFGNIQYF.

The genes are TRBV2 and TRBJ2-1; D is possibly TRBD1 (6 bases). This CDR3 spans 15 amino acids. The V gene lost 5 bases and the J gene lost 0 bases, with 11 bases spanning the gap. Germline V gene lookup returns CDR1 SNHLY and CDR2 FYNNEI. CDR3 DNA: TGTGCCAGCAGTTTACAGGGTTACTCCTACAATGAGCAGTTCTTC. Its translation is CASSLQGYSYNEQFF. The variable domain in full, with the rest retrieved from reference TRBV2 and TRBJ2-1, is EPEVTQTPSHQVTQMGQEVILRCVPISNHLYFYWYRQILGQKVEFLVSFYNNEISEKSEIFDDQFSVERPDGSNFTLKIRSTKLEDSAMYFCASSLQGYSYNEQFFGPGTRLTVL.

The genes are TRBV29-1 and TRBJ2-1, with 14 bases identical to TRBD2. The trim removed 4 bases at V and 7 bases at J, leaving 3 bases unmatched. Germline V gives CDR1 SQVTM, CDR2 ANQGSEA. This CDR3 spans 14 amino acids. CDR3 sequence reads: CSVGLAGGFNEQFF. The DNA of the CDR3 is TGCAGCGTTGGACTAGCGGGGGGGTTTAATGAGCAGTTCTTC.

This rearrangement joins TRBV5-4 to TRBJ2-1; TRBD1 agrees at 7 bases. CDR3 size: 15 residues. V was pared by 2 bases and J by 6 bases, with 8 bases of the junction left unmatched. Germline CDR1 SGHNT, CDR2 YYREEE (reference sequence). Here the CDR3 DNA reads TGTGCCAGCAGCTTAGGAAGTCGGGACAGCAATGAGCAGTTCTTC. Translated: CASSLGSRDSNEQFF.

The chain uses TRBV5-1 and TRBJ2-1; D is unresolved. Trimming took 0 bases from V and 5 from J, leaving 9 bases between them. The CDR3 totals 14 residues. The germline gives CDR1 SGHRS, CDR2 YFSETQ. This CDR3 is CASSLGGRDNEQFF. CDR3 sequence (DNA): TGCGCCAGCAGCTTGGGCGGCCGGGACAATGAGCAGTTCTTC.

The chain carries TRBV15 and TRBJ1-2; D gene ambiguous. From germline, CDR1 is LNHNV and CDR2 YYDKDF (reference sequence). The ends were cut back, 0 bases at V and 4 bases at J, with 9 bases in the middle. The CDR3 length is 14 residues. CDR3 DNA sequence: TGTGCCACCAGCAGAGATGGAGGCAGCTATGGCTACACCTTC. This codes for CATSRDGGSYGYTF. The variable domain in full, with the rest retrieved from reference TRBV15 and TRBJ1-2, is DAMVIQNPRYQVTQFGKPVTLSCSQTLNHNVMYWYQQKSSQAPKLLFHYYDKDFNNEADTPDNFQSRRPNTSFCFLDIRSPGLGDTAMYLCATSRDGGSYGYTFGSGTRLTVV.

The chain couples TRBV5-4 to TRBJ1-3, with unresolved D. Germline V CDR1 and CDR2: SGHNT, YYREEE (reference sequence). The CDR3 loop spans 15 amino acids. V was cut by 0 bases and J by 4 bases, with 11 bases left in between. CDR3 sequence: CASSLEPGSGNTIYF. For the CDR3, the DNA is TGTGCCAGCAGCTTGGAACCGGGGTCCGGAAACACCATATATTTT.

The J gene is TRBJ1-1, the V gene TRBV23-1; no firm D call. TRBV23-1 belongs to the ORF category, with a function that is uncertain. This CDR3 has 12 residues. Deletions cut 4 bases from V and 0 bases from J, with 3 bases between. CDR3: CASSRMNTEAFF. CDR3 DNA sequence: TGCGCCAGCAGTCGTATGAACACTGAAGCTTTCTTT.

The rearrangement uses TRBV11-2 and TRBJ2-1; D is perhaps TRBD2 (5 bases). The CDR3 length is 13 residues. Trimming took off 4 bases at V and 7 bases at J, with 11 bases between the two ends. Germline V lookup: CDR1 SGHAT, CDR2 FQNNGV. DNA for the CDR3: TGTGCCAGCAGCTCGAAGCGGTTGAATGAGCAGTTCTTC. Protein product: CASSSKRLNEQFF.

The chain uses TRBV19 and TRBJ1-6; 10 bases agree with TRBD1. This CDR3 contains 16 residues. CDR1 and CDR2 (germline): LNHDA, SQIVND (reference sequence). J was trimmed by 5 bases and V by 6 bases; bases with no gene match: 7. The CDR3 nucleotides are TGTGCCAGTAGCCTGATAGGGACAGGGGATAATTCACCCCTCCACTTT. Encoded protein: CASSLIGTGDNSPLHF.

The CDR3 DNA sequence: TGTGCCACCAGCAGACGGGACAATGAGCAGTTCTTC. It specifies CATSRRDNEQFF. J is TRBJ2-1 and V is TRBV15; unclear D gene. Trimming shortened V by 2 bases and J by 5 bases, and 4 bases separated the two germline ends. The CDR3 covers 12 residues. CDR1 LNHNV and CDR2 YYDKDF come from the germline V gene (reference sequence).

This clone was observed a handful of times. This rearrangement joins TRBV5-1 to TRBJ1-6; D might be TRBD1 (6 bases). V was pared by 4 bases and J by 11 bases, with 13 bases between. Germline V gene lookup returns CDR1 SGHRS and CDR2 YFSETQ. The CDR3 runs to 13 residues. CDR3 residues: CASSINREAPLHF. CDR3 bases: TGCGCCAGCAGCATAAACAGGGAAGCACCCCTCCACTTT.

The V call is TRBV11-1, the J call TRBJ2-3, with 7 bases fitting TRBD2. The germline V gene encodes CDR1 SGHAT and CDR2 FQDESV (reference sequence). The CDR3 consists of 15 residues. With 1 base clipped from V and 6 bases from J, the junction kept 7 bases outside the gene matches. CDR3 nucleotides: TGTGCCAGCAGCTTAGTAGCGGGCCCCGTGGATACGCAGTATTTT. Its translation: CASSLVAGPVDTQYF.